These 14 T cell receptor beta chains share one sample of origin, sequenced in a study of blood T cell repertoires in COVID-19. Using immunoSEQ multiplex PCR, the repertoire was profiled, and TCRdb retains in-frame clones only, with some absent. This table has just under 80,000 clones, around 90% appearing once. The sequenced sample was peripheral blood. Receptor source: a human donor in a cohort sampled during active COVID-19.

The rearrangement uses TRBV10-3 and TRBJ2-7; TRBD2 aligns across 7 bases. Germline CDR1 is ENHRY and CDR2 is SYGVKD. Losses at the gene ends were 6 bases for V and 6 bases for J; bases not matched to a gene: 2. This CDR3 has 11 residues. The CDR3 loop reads CAIRREVEQYF. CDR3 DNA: TGTGCCATCAGACGGGAGGTCGAGCAGTACTTC.

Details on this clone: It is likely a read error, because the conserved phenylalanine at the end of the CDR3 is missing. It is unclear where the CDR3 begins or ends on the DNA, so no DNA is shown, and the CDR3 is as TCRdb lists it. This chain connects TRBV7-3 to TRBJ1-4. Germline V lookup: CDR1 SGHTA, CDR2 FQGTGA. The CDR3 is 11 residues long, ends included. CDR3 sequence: CASSFQTAGPR.

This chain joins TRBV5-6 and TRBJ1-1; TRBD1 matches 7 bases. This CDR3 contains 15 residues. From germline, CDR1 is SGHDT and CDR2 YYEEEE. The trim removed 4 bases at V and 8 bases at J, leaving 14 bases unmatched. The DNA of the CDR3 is TGTGCCAGCAGCCCGCCGACAGGGAAAGAGGGAGAAGCTTTCTTT. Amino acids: CASSPPTGKEGEAFF.

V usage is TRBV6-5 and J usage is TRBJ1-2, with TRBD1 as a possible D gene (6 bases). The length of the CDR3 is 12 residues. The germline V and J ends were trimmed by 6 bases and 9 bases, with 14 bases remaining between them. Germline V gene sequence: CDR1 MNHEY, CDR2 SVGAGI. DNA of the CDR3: TGTGCCAGCAGCCCCTCAGGGGTCCGCTACACCTTC. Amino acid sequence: CASSPSGVRYTF.

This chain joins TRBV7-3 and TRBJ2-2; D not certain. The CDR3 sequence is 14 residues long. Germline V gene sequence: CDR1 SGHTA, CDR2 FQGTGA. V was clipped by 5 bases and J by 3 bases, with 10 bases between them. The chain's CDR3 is CASSPRSYTGELFF. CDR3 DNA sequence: TGTGCCAGCAGCCCTAGATCGTACACCGGGGAGCTGTTTTTT.

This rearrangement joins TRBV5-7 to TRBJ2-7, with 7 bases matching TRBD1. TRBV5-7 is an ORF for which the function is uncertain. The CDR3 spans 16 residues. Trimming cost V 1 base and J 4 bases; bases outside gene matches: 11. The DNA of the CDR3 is TGTGCCAGCAGCTTGACCTTCTTGGGACAGATATACGAGCAGTACTTC. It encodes CASSLTFLGQIYEQYF.

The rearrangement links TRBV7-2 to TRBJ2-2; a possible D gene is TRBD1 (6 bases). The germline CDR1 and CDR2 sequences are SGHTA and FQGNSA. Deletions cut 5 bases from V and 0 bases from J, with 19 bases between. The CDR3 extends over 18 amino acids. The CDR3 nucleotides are TGTGCCAGCAGCCCCAGACCCTCTGGGGGCCCGAACACCGGGGAGCTGTTTTTT. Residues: CASSPRPSGGPNTGELFF.

CDR3 bases: TGTGCCAGCAGCTTAGGAGGACTAGCGGTCTCGACAGATACGCAGTATTTT. It translates to CASSLGGLAVSTDTQYF. This sequence joins TRBV11-3 and TRBJ2-3; 10 positions agree with TRBD2. V dropped 1 base and J dropped 3; count of bases not matched to a gene: 7. The germline V gene has CDR1 SGHNT and CDR2 YENEEA. The CDR3 consists of 17 residues.

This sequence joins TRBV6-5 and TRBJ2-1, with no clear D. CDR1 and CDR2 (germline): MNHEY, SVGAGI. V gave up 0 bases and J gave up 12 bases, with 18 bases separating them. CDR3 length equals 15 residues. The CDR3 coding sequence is TGTGCCAGCAGTTACTCGATAGGTAACCCCCGCGGGCAGTTCTTC. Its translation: CASSYSIGNPRGQFF.

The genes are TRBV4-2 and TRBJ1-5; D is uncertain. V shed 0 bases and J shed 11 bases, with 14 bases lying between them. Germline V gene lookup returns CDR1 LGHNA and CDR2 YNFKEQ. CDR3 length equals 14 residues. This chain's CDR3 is CASSQDTRARTQHF. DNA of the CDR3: TGTGCCAGCAGCCAAGATACCCGCGCTAGAACCCAGCATTTT.

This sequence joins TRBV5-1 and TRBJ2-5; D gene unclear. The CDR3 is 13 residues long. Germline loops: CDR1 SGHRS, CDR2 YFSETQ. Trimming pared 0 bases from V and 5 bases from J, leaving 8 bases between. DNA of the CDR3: TGCGCCAGCAGCTTGGGGCTCGGGGAGACCCAGTACTTC. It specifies CASSLGLGETQYF.

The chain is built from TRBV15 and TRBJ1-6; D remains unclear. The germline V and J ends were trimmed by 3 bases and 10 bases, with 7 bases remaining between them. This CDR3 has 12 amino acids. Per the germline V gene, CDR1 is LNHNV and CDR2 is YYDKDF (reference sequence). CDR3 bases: TGTGCCACCAGCAGCGGGTGGTCACCCCTCCACTTT. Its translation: CATSSGWSPLHF.

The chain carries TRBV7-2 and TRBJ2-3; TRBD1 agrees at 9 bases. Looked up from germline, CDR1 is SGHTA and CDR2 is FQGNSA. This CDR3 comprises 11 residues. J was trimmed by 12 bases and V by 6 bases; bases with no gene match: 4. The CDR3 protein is CASRGQGPQYF. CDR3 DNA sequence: TGTGCCAGCAGGGGACAGGGACCACAGTATTTT. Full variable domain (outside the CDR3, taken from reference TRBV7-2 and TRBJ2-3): GAGVSQSPSNKVTEKGKDVELRCDPISGHTALYWYRQSLGQGLEFLIYFQGNSAPDKSGLPSDRFSAERTGGSVSTLTIQRTQQEDSAVYLCASRGQGPQYFGPGTRLTVL.

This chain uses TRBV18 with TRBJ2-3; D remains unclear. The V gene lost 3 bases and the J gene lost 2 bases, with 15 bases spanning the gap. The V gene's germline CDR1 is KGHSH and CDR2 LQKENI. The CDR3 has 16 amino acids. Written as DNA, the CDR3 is TGTGCCAGCTCACCTATGTTAACCCCTACCACAGATACGCAGTATTTT. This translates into CASSPMLTPTTDTQYF. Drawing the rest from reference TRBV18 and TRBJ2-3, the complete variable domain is NAGVMQNPRHLVRRRGQEARLRCSPMKGHSHVYWYRQLPEEGLKFMVYLQKENIIDESGMPKERFSAEFPKEGPSILRIQQVVRGDSAAYFCASSPMLTPTTDTQYFGPGTRLTVL.